These 23 T cell receptor beta chains originate from one sample sequenced in a study of T-cell reconstitution after alpha-beta-depleted transplantation in children. Unique molecular identifiers were incorporated into the prepared TCRbeta library. TCRdb used MiXCR to reprocess the PCR reads, holding one entry per CDR3 protein. The sample comprises roughly 490,000 distinct CDR3 sequences, around 10% of which are singletons, and 14% rests with the top ten. The sequenced sample was PBMCs, mostly from graft donor cells, obtained 180 days after TCRalphabeta/CD19-depleted stem cell transplant. The receptors originated from a female patient under 10 years old who had a stem cell transplant for aplastic anemia, so the T cells may come from the graft donor.

This clonotype appeared many times. This chain uses TRBV15 with TRBJ2-1, with 7 bases fitting TRBD2. Germline CDR1 and CDR2: LNHNV and YYDKDF (reference sequence). This CDR3 comprises 16 residues. V lost 0 bases to trimming and J lost 3 bases; unmatched junction nucleotides: 5. As DNA, the CDR3 is TGTGCCACCAGCAGAGATCCCCTAGCGGTCTACAATGAGCAGTTCTTC. As protein: CATSRDPLAVYNEQFF. The full variable domain, with the rest looked up from reference TRBV15 and TRBJ2-1, is DAMVIQNPRYQVTQFGKPVTLSCSQTLNHNVMYWYQQKSSQAPKLLFHYYDKDFNNEADTPDNFQSRRPNTSFCFLDIRSPGLGDTAMYLCATSRDPLAVYNEQFFGPGTRLTVL.

The chain recombines TRBV12-3 or TRBV12-4 with TRBJ1-5, with D maybe TRBD1 (5 bases). The CDR3 runs 14 residues. Trimming took 6 bases from V and 7 from J, leaving 16 bases between them. CDR3 region: CASSPQWGLQPQHF. CDR3 coding DNA: TGTGCCAGCAGCCCCCAGTGGGGGTTGCAGCCCCAGCATTTT.

This clonotype was recorded a few times. The V gene is TRBV20-1, the J gene TRBJ2-1, with a tentative D call TRBD2 (6 bases). Per germline, CDR1 DFQATT and CDR2 SNEGSKA (reference sequence). The CDR3 length is 15 residues. V lost 3 bases and J lost 6, with 18 bases in between. The CDR3 region has the DNA TGCAGTGCTAGTGGGCGACGGGGGACGGGCAATGAGCAGTTCTTC. Protein: CSASGRRGTGNEQFF.

The chain links TRBV6-1 to TRBJ2-1, with D perhaps matching TRBD1 (5 bases). CDR1 is MNHNS, CDR2 SASEGT, per germline. This CDR3 is built from 15 residues. V gave up 4 bases and J gave up 8 bases, with 18 bases separating them. The CDR3 region has the DNA TGTGCCAGCAGTGGTACCGACAGTTCAAGCTATGAGCAGTTCTTC. The encoded protein is CASSGTDSSSYEQFF.

The V and J genes are TRBV21-1 and TRBJ2-3; TRBD2, as called in the table, went unchecked against the DNA. TRBV21-1 is reported as a pseudogene. CDR3 length: 20 residues. DNA for the CDR3: TGTGCCAGCAGCAAAGTGCGGAAAGGGAGGACTTACAAGAACGCAGATACGCAGTATTTT. It yields the protein CASSKVRKGRTYKNADTQYF.

Only a few counts were recorded for this clonotype. This chain joins TRBV12-3 or TRBV12-4 and TRBJ1-4, with TRBD1 as a possible D gene (5 bases). CDR3 size: 14 residues. V shed 3 bases and J shed 3 bases, with 8 bases lying between them. The DNA of the CDR3 is TGTGCCAGCAGTTTCCGGGGGTCTAATGAAAAACTGTTTTTT. Its protein is CASSFRGSNEKLFF.

The rearrangement joins TRBV27 to TRBJ1-1; 7 nucleotides line up with TRBD1. Looked up from germline, CDR1 is MNHEY and CDR2 is SMNVEV (reference sequence). The CDR3 has 14 residues. The V segment lost 3 bases and the J segment 3 bases; nucleotides outside the gene matches: 4. The CDR3 bases are TGTGCCAGCAGTTTCGCAGGGGGATACACTGAAGCTTTCTTT. Amino acids: CASSFAGGYTEAFF.

This clonotype was picked up a small number of times. The chain uses TRBV6-1 and TRBJ2-6; D unclear. Deletions cut 6 bases from V and 4 bases from J, with 10 bases between. The germline CDR1 and CDR2 sequences are MNHNS and SASEGT. The CDR3 has 14 residues. The CDR3: CASSARNGANVLTF. The CDR3 DNA is TGTGCCAGCAGCGCTCGGAACGGGGCCAACGTCCTGACTTTC.

The chain carries TRBV21-1 and TRBJ1-1. TRBV21-1 is assigned pseudogene status. The CDR3 runs 17 residues. The CDR3 region has the DNA TGTGCCAGCAGCAAAGAAGCACAAGGGTTTTGGAACACTGAAGCTTTCTTT. Encoded protein: CASSKEAQGFWNTEAFF.

The genes are TRBV6-2 or TRBV6-3 and TRBJ1-1; D is ambiguous. Trimming removed 2 bases from V and 1 base from J, with 5 bases in between. This CDR3 is built from 13 residues. Germline V gives CDR1 MNHEY, CDR2 SVGEGT. CDR3 protein: CASSYVKNTEAFF. In DNA form, the CDR3 reads TGTGCCAGCAGTTACGTGAAGAACACTGAAGCTTTCTTT.

This clonotype was detected a few times. The chain couples TRBV7-9 to TRBJ2-2; D possibly corresponds to TRBD2 (6 bases). V lost 11 bases to trimming and J lost 1 base, with 17 bases between them. The CDR3 is 15 residues long. The V gene's germline CDR1 is SEHNR and CDR2 FQNEAQ (reference sequence). The CDR3 bases are TGTGCCGGGGGACTGGAGAAGGGGAACACCGGGGAGCTGTTTTTT. Amino acid sequence: CAGGLEKGNTGELFF.

This clonotype was observed a handful of times. The rearrangement uses TRBV9 and TRBJ1-2; D not resolved. Trimming shortened V by 1 base and J by 4 bases, and 8 bases separated the two germline ends. The CDR3 length is 13 residues. Germline assignment: CDR1 SGDLS and CDR2 YYNGEE. The CDR3 sequence is CASSVNDFYGYTF. The CDR3 DNA reads TGTGCCAGCAGCGTAAATGATTTCTATGGCTACACCTTC.

The chain employs TRBV27 and TRBJ2-7; D unclear. This CDR3 is built from 16 residues. The ends were cut back, 5 bases at V and 5 bases at J, with 22 bases in the middle. From germline, CDR1 is MNHEY and CDR2 SMNVEV (reference sequence). The CDR3 reads CASSPSPGTNMDEQYF. In DNA form, the CDR3 reads TGTGCCAGCAGTCCATCCCCCGGAACGAATATGGACGAGCAGTACTTC.

At least ten counts were recorded for this clonotype. The V call is TRBV29-1, the J call TRBJ1-3; tentative D call: TRBD1 (5 bases). This CDR3 is 14 amino acids long. V gave up 6 bases and J gave up 0 bases, with 12 bases separating them. Germline values: CDR1 SQVTM, CDR2 ANQGSEA. The CDR3 DNA reads TGCAGCGTCGACGGGACCGGCTCTGGAAACACCATATATTTT. It yields the protein CSVDGTGSGNTIYF.

The CDR3 here is CASSSPLSGSSYNEQFF. The CDR3 DNA sequence: TGTGCCAGCAGTTCCCCTCTTAGCGGGAGCTCCTACAATGAGCAGTTCTTC. The rearrangement links TRBV27 to TRBJ2-1; 9 bases align to TRBD2. This CDR3 contains 17 residues. V trimming: 4 bases; J trimming: 0 bases; junction bases outside the gene matches: 7. Germline lookup yields CDR1 MNHEY and CDR2 SMNVEV (reference sequence).

This clonotype has just a few counts. CDR3: CASSEGQYYEQYF. The CDR3 DNA is TGTGCCAGCAGCGAGGGACAATACTACGAGCAGTACTTC. The V gene is TRBV9, the J gene TRBJ2-7; possibly TRBD1 for D (6 bases). This CDR3 contains 13 residues. Trimming shortened V by 3 bases and J by 3 bases, and 10 bases separated the two germline ends. Germline V CDR1 and CDR2: SGDLS, YYNGEE.

This clonotype was counted only a few times. This chain uses TRBV5-1 with TRBJ2-1; D gene uncertain. The CDR3 sequence is 14 residues long. CDR1 is SGHRS and CDR2 is YFSETQ in the germline V gene. Trimming cost V 8 bases and J 5 bases, with 17 bases left between them. The CDR3 coding sequence is TGCGCCAGTCACCCTAGATCCCCTCACAATGAGCAGTTCTTC. This encodes CASHPRSPHNEQFF.

This rearrangement joins TRBV25-1 to TRBJ1-1, with D perhaps TRBD1 (5 bases). V lost 6 bases to trimming and J lost 10 bases, with 21 bases between them. Germline V gene sequence: CDR1 MGHDK, CDR2 SYGVNS. This CDR3 has 14 residues. The CDR3 here is CASRATTEARGAFF. CDR3 sequence (DNA): TGTGCCAGCAGAGCAACGACCGAAGCTAGGGGAGCTTTCTTT.

This clonotype was recorded many times. The genes are TRBV20-1 and TRBJ2-1; 7 nucleotides match TRBD2. Per germline, CDR1 DFQATT and CDR2 SNEGSKA (reference sequence). The CDR3 totals 12 residues. Here the CDR3 reads CSDSGSYNEQFF. The CDR3, as DNA: TGCAGCGATAGCGGGTCCTACAATGAGCAGTTCTTC.

This clonotype was picked up a small number of times. This chain uses TRBV5-1 with TRBJ2-3; 7 nucleotides align to TRBD2. The germline V gene has CDR1 SGHRS and CDR2 YFSETQ. V shed 6 bases and J 5 bases; nucleotides not matched to a gene: 9. The CDR3 extends over 14 amino acids. Here the CDR3 reads CASTWELAIDTQYF. The CDR3 coding sequence is TGCGCCAGCACCTGGGAACTAGCGATAGATACGCAGTATTTT.

This clonotype appeared a few times. The rearrangement joins TRBV11-2 to TRBJ2-5; 10 bases fit TRBD2. Germline V gives CDR1 SGHAT, CDR2 FQNNGV. V shed 1 base and J 2 bases; nucleotides not matched to a gene: 13. This CDR3 region has 19 residues. CDR3 protein: CASSLGLAGVWPPQETQYF. CDR3 bases: TGTGCCAGCAGCTTAGGCCTAGCGGGAGTCTGGCCCCCACAAGAGACCCAGTACTTC.

This clonotype was detected a few times. The gene calls are TRBV12-3 or TRBV12-4 and TRBJ2-7, with 10 bases lining up with TRBD1. V lost 6 bases and J lost 4; bases outside the gene matches: 9. The CDR3 contains 15 residues. The CDR3 region has the DNA TGTGCCAGCAGCTGGACCGGGACAGGGGTTTACGAGCAGTACTTC. This sequence encodes CASSWTGTGVYEQYF.

Only a few counts were recorded for this clonotype. The chain has TRBV29-1 and TRBJ2-1; 9 bases agree with TRBD2. Looked up from germline, CDR1 is SQVTM and CDR2 is ANQGSEA. The V and J ends lost 7 bases and 6 bases, in that order; junction bases with no gene match: 19. The CDR3 is made up of 17 amino acids. CDR3 in DNA: TGCAGCGCCGAACGGCGGGAGGGCCCCTTACGTCGCAATGAGCAGTTCTTC. Translation gives CSAERREGPLRRNEQFF.